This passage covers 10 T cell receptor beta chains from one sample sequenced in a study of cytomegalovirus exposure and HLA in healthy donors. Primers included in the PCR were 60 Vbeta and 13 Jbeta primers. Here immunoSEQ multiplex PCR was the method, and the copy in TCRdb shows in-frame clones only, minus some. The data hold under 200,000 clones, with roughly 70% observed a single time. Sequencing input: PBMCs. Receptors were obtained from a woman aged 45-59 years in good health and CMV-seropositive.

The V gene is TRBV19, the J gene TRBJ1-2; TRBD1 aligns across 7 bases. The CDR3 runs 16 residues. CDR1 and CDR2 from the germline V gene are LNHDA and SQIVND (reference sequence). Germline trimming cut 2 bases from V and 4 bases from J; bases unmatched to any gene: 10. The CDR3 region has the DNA TGTGCCAGTAGTATAACGTTGGCAGGGGGATTCTATGGCTACACCTTC. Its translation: CASSITLAGGFYGYTF.

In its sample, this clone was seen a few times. Here the CDR3 reads CASSQEGGRVGGQPQHF. The CDR3, as DNA: TGTGCCAGCAGCCAAGAAGGGGGCAGGGTCGGTGGTCAGCCCCAGCATTTT. The V gene is TRBV4-2, the J gene TRBJ1-5, with 7 nucleotides matching TRBD1. This CDR3 has 17 amino acids. Germline-derived CDR1 and CDR2 are LGHNA and YNFKEQ. V gave up 0 bases and J gave up 6 bases; unmatched junction bases: 11.

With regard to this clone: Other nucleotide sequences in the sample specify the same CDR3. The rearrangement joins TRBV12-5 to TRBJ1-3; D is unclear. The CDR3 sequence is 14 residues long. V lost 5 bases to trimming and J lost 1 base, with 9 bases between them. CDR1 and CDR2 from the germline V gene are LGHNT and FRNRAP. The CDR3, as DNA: TGTGCTAGTGGTCTGACGGGATCTGGAAACACCATATATTTT. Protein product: CASGLTGSGNTIYF. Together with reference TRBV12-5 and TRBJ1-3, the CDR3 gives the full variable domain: DARVTQTPRHKVTEMGQEVTMRCQPILGHNTVFWYRQTMMQGLELLAYFRNRAPLDDSGMPKDRFSAEMPDATLATLKIQPSEPRDSAVYFCASGLTGSGNTIYFGEGSWLTVV.

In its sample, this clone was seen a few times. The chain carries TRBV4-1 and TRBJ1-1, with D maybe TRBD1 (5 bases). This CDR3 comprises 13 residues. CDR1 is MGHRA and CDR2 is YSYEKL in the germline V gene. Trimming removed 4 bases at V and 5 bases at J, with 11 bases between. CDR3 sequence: CASSLQGGTEAFF. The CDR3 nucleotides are TGCGCCAGCAGCCTCCAGGGAGGTACTGAAGCTTTCTTT.

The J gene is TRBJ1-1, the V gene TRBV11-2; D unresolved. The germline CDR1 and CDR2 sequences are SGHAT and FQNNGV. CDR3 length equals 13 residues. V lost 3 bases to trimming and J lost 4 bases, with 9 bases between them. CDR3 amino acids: CASSFSNPTEAFF. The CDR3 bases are TGTGCCAGCAGCTTTTCTAACCCCACTGAAGCTTTCTTT.

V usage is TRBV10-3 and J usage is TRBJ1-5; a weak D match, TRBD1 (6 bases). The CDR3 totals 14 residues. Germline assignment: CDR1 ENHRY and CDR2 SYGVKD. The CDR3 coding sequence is TGTCCCGAGGGGGACCTACACAGGGATCAGCCCCAGCATTTT. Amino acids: CPEGDLHRDQPQHF.

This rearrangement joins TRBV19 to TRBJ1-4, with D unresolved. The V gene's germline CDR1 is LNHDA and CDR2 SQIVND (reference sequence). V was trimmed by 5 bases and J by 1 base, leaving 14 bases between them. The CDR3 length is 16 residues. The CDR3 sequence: CASSPEGVVTNEKLFF. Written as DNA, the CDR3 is TGTGCCAGTAGTCCGGAGGGCGTTGTAACTAATGAAAAACTGTTTTTT.

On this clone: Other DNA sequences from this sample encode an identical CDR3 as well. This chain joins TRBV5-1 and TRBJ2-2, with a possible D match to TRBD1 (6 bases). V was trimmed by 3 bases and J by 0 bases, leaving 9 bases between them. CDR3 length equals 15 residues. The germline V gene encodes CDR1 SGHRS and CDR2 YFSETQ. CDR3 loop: CASSSGQTNTGELFF. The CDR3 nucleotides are TGCGCCAGCAGCTCAGGACAGACGAACACCGGGGAGCTGTTTTTT.

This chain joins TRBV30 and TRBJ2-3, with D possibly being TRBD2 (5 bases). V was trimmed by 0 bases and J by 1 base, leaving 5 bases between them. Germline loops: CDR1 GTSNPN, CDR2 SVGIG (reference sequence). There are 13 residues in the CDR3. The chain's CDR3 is CAWSVRGTDTQYF. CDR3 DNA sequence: TGTGCCTGGAGTGTGCGGGGCACAGATACGCAGTATTTT.

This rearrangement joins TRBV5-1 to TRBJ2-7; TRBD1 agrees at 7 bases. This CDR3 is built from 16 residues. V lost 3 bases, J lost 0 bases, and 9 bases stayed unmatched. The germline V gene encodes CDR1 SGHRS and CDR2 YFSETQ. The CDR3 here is CASSSTGTVSSYEQYF. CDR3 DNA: TGCGCCAGCAGCTCCACCGGGACAGTTAGCTCCTACGAGCAGTACTTC. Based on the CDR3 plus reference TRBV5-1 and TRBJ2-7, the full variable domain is KAGVTQTPRYLIKTRGQQVTLSCSPISGHRSVSWYQQTPGQGLQFLFEYFSETQRNKGNFPGRFSGRQFSNSRSEMNVSTLELGDSALYLCASSSTGTVSSYEQYFGPGTRLTVT.